These 23 T cell receptor beta chains share one sample of origin, sequenced in a study of blood T cell repertoires in COVID-19. Assay: immunoSEQ multiplex PCR; the TCRdb copy retains only in-frame clones and omits some. The repertoire includes approximately 97,000 clones, around 90% of them detected once, and 4% to 4.5% sits in the top ten. Sequenced: peripheral blood. The receptors were gathered from a man between 18 and 35 years old with acute or convalescent COVID-19.

The chain is built from TRBV7-2 and TRBJ2-1; the match to TRBD2 covers 8 bases. The CDR3 is made up of 16 amino acids. Unmatched junction bases numbered 8, after V lost 2 bases and J lost 5 bases. Germline CDR1 SGHTA, CDR2 FQGNSA. CDR3 nucleotides: TGTGCCAGCAGCTTACATCCGGGAGGGCCGAACAATGAGCAGTTCTTC. Its translation: CASSLHPGGPNNEQFF.

The sample holds one count of this clone. The chain employs TRBV7-9 and TRBJ2-7; 10 positions match TRBD1. With 1 base clipped from V and 2 bases from J, the junction kept 5 bases outside the gene matches. From germline, CDR1 is SEHNR and CDR2 FQNEAQ (reference sequence). This CDR3 comprises 16 residues. CDR3 loop: CASSLVNGTGAYEQYF. CDR3 DNA: TGTGCCAGCAGCTTAGTAAATGGGACAGGGGCCTACGAGCAGTACTTC.

The chain combines TRBV5-1 with TRBJ1-1, with D hard to call. V was clipped by 1 base and J by 0 bases, with 7 bases between them. The CDR3 has 14 residues. Germline V gene sequence: CDR1 SGHRS, CDR2 YFSETQ. The CDR3 DNA reads as TGCGCCAGCAGCTTGCTGAACATGAACACTGAAGCTTTCTTT. Translated: CASSLLNMNTEAFF.

The rearrangement joins TRBV11-2 to TRBJ1-1, with a weak D call TRBD1 (6 bases). Trimming cost V 5 bases and J 8 bases, with 15 bases left between them. Germline values: CDR1 SGHAT, CDR2 FQNNGV. This CDR3 is built from 13 residues. CDR3 sequence reads: CASSLVGGPEAFF. The CDR3 DNA is TGTGCCAGCAGCCTTGTTGGGGGCCCCGAAGCTTTCTTT.

V and J are TRBV14 and TRBJ2-7; D is unclear. Germline V gives CDR1 SGHDN, CDR2 FVKESK. CDR3 length equals 11 residues. V was cut by 5 bases and J by 3 bases, with 5 bases left in between. DNA of the CDR3: TGTGCCAGCAGCAAATACTACGAGCAGTACTTC. Its translation is CASSKYYEQYF.

This chain joins TRBV5-1 and TRBJ2-2, with a possible D match to TRBD1 (6 bases). The CDR3 is made up of 15 amino acids. V dropped 6 bases and J dropped 0 bases, with 12 bases sitting between them. Germline-derived CDR1 and CDR2 are SGHRS and YFSETQ. CDR3 nucleotides: TGCGCCAGCAAAGACAGGACTGCGAACACCGGGGAGCTGTTTTTT. It codes for CASKDRTANTGELFF. Full variable domain (outside the CDR3, taken from reference TRBV5-1 and TRBJ2-2): KAGVTQTPRYLIKTRGQQVTLSCSPISGHRSVSWYQQTPGQGLQFLFEYFSETQRNKGNFPGRFSGRQFSNSRSEMNVSTLELGDSALYLCASKDRTANTGELFFGEGSRLTVL.

This clone has a single count. This chain connects TRBV7-2 to TRBJ1-1; D not resolved. From germline, CDR1 is SGHTA and CDR2 FQGNSA. Trimming cost V 5 bases and J 7 bases, with 20 bases left between them. The CDR3 sequence is 15 residues long. The CDR3 reads CASSPEARGRGEAFF. CDR3 bases: TGTGCCAGCAGCCCCGAGGCGCGGGGAAGAGGTGAAGCTTTCTTT.

The J gene is TRBJ2-7, the V gene TRBV5-1; TRBD1 aligns across 7 bases. Germline V gives CDR1 SGHRS, CDR2 YFSETQ. V was clipped by 0 bases and J by 5 bases; unmatched bases: 5. This CDR3 is built from 14 residues. CDR3 bases: TGCGCCAGCAGCTTGGGGGCAGGGACAGACGAGCAGTACTTC. Its protein product is CASSLGAGTDEQYF.

The rearrangement links TRBV19 to TRBJ2-4, with 9 bases that match TRBD1. The junction had 15 bases not matched to a gene; V was cut back by 4 bases and J by 8 bases. The CDR3 runs to 17 residues. Germline-derived CDR1 and CDR2 are LNHDA and SQIVND (reference sequence). The CDR3 region has the DNA TGTGCCAGTAGTAAAGCCGTACAGGGGGCGAGGAGGGACATTCAGTACTTC. It codes for CASSKAVQGARRDIQYF.

V is TRBV7-9 and J is TRBJ2-5, with 10 bases that match TRBD1. The CDR3 contains 15 residues. From germline, CDR1 is SEHNR and CDR2 FQNEAQ (reference sequence). Trimming cost V 5 bases and J 3 bases; bases outside gene matches: 6. The CDR3 protein is CASSKPGQGKETQYF. The CDR3 coding sequence is TGTGCCAGCAGCAAGCCGGGACAGGGGAAAGAGACCCAGTACTTC.

The rearrangement joins TRBV5-1 to TRBJ1-3, with TRBD1 as a possible D gene (6 bases). CDR1 is SGHRS and CDR2 is YFSETQ in the germline V gene. The CDR3 spans 20 residues. Trimming shortened V by 5 bases and J by 0 bases, and 27 bases separated the two germline ends. The CDR3 DNA is TGCGCCAGCAGACAAAACATTCCAGGGGACGGGACCGGCTCTGGAAACACCATATATTTT. Translating it yields CASRQNIPGDGTGSGNTIYF.

This chain links TRBV6-5 with TRBJ2-3; 8 nucleotides align to TRBD1. V lost 8 bases, J lost 8 bases, and 15 bases stayed unmatched. From germline, CDR1 is MNHEY and CDR2 SVGAGI. The CDR3 has 15 amino acids. In nucleotides, the CDR3 is TGTGCCAGCCAGCTCGGGACAGGAAGGTTAGGTACGCAGTATTTT. This gives the protein CASQLGTGRLGTQYF.

This chain links TRBV9 with TRBJ1-1; tentative D call: TRBD1 (6 bases). Trimming cost V 2 bases and J 10 bases, with 9 bases left between them. There are 11 residues in the CDR3. Looked up from germline, CDR1 is SGDLS and CDR2 is YYNGEE. Here the CDR3 reads CASSVSRGAFF. The CDR3 DNA sequence: TGTGCCAGCAGCGTGTCCAGGGGAGCTTTCTTT.

The V and J genes are TRBV12-5 and TRBJ1-1, with D unresolved. CDR3 size: 13 residues. Germline CDR1 reads LGHNT; CDR2 reads FRNRAP. V was pared by 1 base and J by 9 bases, with 12 bases between. CDR3 residues: CASGLDPTRKAFF. The DNA of the CDR3 is TGTGCTAGTGGTTTGGACCCGACACGCAAAGCTTTCTTT. Full variable domain (remainder filled in from reference TRBV12-5 and TRBJ1-1): DARVTQTPRHKVTEMGQEVTMRCQPILGHNTVFWYRQTMMQGLELLAYFRNRAPLDDSGMPKDRFSAEMPDATLATLKIQPSEPRDSAVYFCASGLDPTRKAFFGQGTRLTVV.

The chain is built from TRBV25-1 and TRBJ1-4; possible D gene TRBD1, 5 bases. This CDR3 is 12 amino acids long. In germline, CDR1 is MGHDK, CDR2 SYGVNS. The ends were cut back, 10 bases at V and 8 bases at J, with 14 bases in the middle. The CDR3, as DNA: TGTGCCACAGTCGGGAGGGGCGAAAAACTGTTTTTT. Its translation is CATVGRGEKLFF.

The chain carries TRBV6-2 or TRBV6-3 and TRBJ1-1; D uncertain. The germline V and J ends were trimmed by 4 bases and 3 bases, with 12 bases remaining between them. Germline loops: CDR1 MNHEY, CDR2 SVGEGT. The CDR3 runs 14 residues. CDR3 amino acids: CASSSPGRDTEAFF. The CDR3 bases are TGTGCCAGCAGTTCCCCCGGTCGCGACACTGAAGCTTTCTTT.

The chain links TRBV6-5 to TRBJ2-5; the D gene is possibly TRBD1 (6 bases). Germline V gene data show CDR1 as MNHEY and CDR2 as SVGAGI. This CDR3 region has 16 residues. The V gene lost 4 bases and the J gene lost 2 bases, with 17 bases spanning the gap. CDR3 region: CASSWLQGLEQETQYF. Written as DNA, the CDR3 is TGTGCCAGCAGTTGGTTACAGGGCTTGGAGCAAGAGACCCAGTACTTC.

This chain uses TRBV7-9 with TRBJ1-1; D is undetermined. CDR1 and CDR2 (germline): SEHNR, FQNEAQ (reference sequence). V dropped 4 bases and J dropped 11 bases, with 20 bases sitting between them. The length of the CDR3 is 14 residues. For the CDR3, the DNA is TGTGCCAGCAGCTCGAGAAGCCGGGGTGGAGGTGCTTTCTTT. It is translated as CASSSRSRGGGAFF.

CDR3 sequence (DNA): TGTGCCAGCAGTTACGCAGGACAGGGGGCCCCCAATGAGCAGTTCTTC. Its protein product is CASSYAGQGAPNEQFF. V usage is TRBV13 and J usage is TRBJ2-1, with 11 positions matching TRBD1. The CDR3 loop spans 16 amino acids. The germline V gene encodes CDR1 PRHDT and CDR2 FYEKMQ (reference sequence). V gave up 6 bases and J gave up 6 bases; unmatched junction bases: 10. The full variable domain, its missing parts supplied by reference TRBV13 and TRBJ2-1, is AAGVIQSPRHLIKEKRETATLKCYPIPRHDTVYWYQQGPGQDPQFLISFYEKMQSDKGSIPDRFSAQQFSDYHSELNMSSLELGDSALYFCASSYAGQGAPNEQFFGPGTRLTVL.

The rearrangement joins TRBV3-1 (or the pseudogene TRBV3-2) to TRBJ2-7; tentative D call: TRBD1 (6 bases). The CDR3 extends over 12 amino acids. V was clipped by 6 bases and J by 1 base, with 7 bases between them. Germline CDR1 is LGHDT and CDR2 is YNNKEL (reference sequence). The CDR3 bases are TGTGCCAGCAGTGACAGGTCCTACGAGCAGTACTTC. Amino acids: CASSDRSYEQYF.

The rearrangement links TRBV11-3 to TRBJ1-1; no definite D call. The CDR3 is 13 amino acids. Trimming cost V 4 bases and J 5 bases, with 11 bases left between them. Germline assignment: CDR1 SGHNT and CDR2 YENEEA. The CDR3 coding sequence is TGTGCCAGCAGCTCTCAGATCGGGACTGAAGCTTTCTTT. Protein product: CASSSQIGTEAFF.

The rearrangement links TRBV5-1 to TRBJ1-6; 7 bases match TRBD1. This CDR3 is built from 15 residues. The germline V gene encodes CDR1 SGHRS and CDR2 YFSETQ. V shed 4 bases and J 8 bases; nucleotides not matched to a gene: 9. The CDR3 protein is CASSHVGQRDSPLHF. The CDR3 nucleotides are TGCGCCAGCAGCCACGTGGGACAGAGAGATTCACCCCTCCACTTT.

In its sample, this clone was seen once. The chain carries TRBV7-9 and TRBJ2-2, with a weak D call TRBD2 (6 bases). Trimming took off 3 bases at V and 4 bases at J, with 12 bases between the two ends. Germline CDR1 reads SEHNR; CDR2 reads FQNEAQ (reference sequence). The CDR3 runs 15 residues. The CDR3: CASSFSLGGTGELFF. Here the CDR3 DNA reads TGTGCCAGCAGCTTCTCGTTGGGGGGCACCGGGGAGCTGTTTTTT. Supplemented by reference TRBV7-9 and TRBJ2-2, the full variable domain reads DTGVSQNPRHKITKRGQNVTFRCDPISEHNRLYWYRQTLGQGPEFLTYFQNEAQLEKSRLLSDRFSAERPKGSFSTLEIQRTEQGDSAMYLCASSFSLGGTGELFFGEGSRLTVL.